This TCR beta chain appears in the sequencing data of a study of T cell responses to AZD1222 COVID-19 vaccine. TCRdb's table, derived via immunoSEQ multiplex PCR, lists solely in-frame clones and lacks some. This sample has around 78,000 clones; about nine tenths occur once, and the top ten carry under 25%. V shed 6 bases and J shed 2 bases, with 18 bases lying between them. CDR1 is SGHAT and CDR2 is FQNNGV in the germline V gene. This CDR3 contains 16 residues. This clone is a singleton in its sample. The clonotype was recovered from an adult in good health. The sample here was peripheral blood, taken on day 0 of AZD1222 vaccination. The rearrangement joins TRBV11-2 to TRBJ2-3; possibly TRBD2 for D (6 bases). The CDR3 protein is CASSRGGGLNTDTQYF. The DNA of the CDR3 is TGTGCCAGCAGTCGGGGTGGGGGACTTAACACAGATACGCAGTATTTT.